This T cell receptor beta chain derives from a study of cytomegalovirus exposure and HLA in healthy donors. The CDR3 is 14 residues long. Trimming cost V 6 bases and J 8 bases; bases outside gene matches: 7. Germline CDR1 reads SNHLY; CDR2 reads FYNNEI. The PCR ran on 60 Vbeta and 13 Jbeta primers. Profiling relied on immunoSEQ multiplex PCR, and the TCRdb table lists in-frame clones only, not all of them. The profile covers just over 150,000 clones, with approximately 81% appearing a single time and roughly 2.1% taken by the ten largest. The chain has TRBV2 and TRBJ1-4; the match to TRBD1 covers 9 bases. Sequenced sample: PBMCs. The clonotype was recovered from a young man in good health and CMV-seronegative. The DNA of the CDR3 is TGTGCCAGCAGGCCGACAGGGGGGGAAGAAAAACTGTTTTTT. Its translation: CASRPTGGEEKLFF.